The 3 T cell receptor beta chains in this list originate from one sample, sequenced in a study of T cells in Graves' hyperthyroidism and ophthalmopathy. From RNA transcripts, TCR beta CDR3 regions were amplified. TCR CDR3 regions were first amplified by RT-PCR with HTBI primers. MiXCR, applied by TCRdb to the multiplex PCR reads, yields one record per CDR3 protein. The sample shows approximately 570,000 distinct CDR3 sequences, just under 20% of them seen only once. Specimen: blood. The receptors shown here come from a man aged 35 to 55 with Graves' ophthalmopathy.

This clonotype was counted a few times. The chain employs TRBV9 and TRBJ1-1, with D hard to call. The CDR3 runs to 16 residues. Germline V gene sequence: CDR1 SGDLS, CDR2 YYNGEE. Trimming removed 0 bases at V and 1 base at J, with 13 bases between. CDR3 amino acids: CASSVVPSSANTEAFF. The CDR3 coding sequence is TGTGCCAGCAGCGTAGTCCCGTCTTCAGCGAACACTGAAGCTTTCTTT.

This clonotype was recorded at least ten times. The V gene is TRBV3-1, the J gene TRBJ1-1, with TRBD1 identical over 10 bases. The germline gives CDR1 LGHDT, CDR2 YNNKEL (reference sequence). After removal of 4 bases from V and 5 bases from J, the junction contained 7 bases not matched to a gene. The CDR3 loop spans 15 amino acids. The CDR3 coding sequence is TGTGCCAGCAGCCGAGTGACAGGGGGCGTAACTGAAGCTTTCTTT. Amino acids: CASSRVTGGVTEAFF.

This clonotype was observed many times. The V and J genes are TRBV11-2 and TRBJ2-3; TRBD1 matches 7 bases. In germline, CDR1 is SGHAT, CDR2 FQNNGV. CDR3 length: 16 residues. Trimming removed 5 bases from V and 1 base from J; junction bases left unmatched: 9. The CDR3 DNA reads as TGTGCCAGCAGCCCAACAGGGGTTATGGGCACAGATACGCAGTATTTT. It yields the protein CASSPTGVMGTDTQYF.